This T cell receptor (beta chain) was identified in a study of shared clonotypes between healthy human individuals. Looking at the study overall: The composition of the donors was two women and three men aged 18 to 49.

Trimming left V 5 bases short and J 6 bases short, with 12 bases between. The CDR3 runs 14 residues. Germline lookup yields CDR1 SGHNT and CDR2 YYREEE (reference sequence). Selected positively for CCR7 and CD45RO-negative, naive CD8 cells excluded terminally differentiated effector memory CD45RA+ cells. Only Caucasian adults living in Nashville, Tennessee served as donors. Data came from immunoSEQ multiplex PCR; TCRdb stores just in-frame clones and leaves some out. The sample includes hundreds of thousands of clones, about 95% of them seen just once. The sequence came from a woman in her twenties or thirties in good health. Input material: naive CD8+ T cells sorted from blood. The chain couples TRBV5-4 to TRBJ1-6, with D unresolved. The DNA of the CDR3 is TGTGCCAGCAGTTTCCGGGCGGGTAATTCACCCCTCCACTTT. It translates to CASSFRAGNSPLHF.